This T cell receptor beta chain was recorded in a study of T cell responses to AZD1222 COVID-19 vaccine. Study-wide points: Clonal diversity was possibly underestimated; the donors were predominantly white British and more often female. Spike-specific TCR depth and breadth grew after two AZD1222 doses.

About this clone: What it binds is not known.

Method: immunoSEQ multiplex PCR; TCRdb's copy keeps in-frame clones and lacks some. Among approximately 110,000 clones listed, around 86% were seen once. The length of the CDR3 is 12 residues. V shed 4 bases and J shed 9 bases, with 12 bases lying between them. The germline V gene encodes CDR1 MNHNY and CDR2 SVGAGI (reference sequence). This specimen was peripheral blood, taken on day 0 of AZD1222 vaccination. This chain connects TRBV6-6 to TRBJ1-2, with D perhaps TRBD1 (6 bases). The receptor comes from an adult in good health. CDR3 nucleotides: TGTGCCAGCAGTTTCACACAGGGCAGCTACACCTTC. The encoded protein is CASSFTQGSYTF.